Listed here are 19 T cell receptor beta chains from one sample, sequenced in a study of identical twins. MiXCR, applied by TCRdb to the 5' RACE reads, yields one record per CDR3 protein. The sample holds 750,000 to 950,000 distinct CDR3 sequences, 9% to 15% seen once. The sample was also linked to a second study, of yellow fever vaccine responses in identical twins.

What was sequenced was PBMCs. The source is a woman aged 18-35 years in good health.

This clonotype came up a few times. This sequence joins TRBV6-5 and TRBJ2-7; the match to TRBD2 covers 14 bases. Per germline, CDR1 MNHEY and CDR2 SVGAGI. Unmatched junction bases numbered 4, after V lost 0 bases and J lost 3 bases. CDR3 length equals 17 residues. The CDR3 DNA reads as TGTGCCAGCAGTTACTCGGGACTAGCGGGAGCACGCTACGAGCAGTACTTC. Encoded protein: CASSYSGLAGARYEQYF.

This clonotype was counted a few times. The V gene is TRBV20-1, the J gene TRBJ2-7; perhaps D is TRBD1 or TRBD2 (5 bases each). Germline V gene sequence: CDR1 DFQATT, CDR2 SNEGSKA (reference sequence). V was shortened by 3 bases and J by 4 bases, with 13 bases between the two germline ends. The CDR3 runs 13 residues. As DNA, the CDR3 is TGCAGTGCTAGTGTGGGGGATTGGTACGAGCAGTACTTC. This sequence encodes CSASVGDWYEQYF.

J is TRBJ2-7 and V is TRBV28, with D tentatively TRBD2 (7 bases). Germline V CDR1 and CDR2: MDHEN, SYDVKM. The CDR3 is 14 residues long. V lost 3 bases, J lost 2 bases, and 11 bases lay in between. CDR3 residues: CASSLRGGAYEQYF. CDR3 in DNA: TGTGCCAGCAGTTTGAGAGGGGGGGCCTACGAGCAGTACTTC.

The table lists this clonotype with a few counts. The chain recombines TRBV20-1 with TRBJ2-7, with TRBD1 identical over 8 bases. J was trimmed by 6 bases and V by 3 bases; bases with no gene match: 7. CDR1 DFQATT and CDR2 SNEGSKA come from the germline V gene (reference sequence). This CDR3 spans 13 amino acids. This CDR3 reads CSARDRVIGEQYV. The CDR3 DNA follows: TGCAGTGCTAGGGACAGGGTCATCGGCGAGCAGTACGTC.

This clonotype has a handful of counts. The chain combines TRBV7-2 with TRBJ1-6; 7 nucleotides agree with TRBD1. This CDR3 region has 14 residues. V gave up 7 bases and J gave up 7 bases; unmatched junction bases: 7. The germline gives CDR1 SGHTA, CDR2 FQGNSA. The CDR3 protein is CASTEGAANSPLHF. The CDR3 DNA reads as TGTGCCAGCACCGAGGGGGCAGCAAATTCACCCCTCCACTTT.

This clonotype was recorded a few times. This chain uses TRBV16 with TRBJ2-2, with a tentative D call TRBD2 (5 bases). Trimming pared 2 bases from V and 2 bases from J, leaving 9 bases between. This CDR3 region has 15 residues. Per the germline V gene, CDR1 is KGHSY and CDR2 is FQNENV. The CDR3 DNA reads TGTGCCAGCAGCCAAGCTAGCACAAACACCGGGGAGCTGTTTTTT. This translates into CASSQASTNTGELFF. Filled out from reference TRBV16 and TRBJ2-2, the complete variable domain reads GEEVAQTPKHLVRGEGQKAKLYCAPIKGHSYVFWYQQVLKNEFKFLISFQNENVFDETGMPKERFSAKCLPNSPCSLEIQATKLEDSAVYFCASSQASTNTGELFFGEGSRLTVL.

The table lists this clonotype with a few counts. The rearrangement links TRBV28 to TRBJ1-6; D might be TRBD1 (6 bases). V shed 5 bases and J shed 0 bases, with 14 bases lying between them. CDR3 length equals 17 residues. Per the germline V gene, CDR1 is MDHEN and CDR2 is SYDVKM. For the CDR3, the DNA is TGTGCCAGCAGTCCGACGGGGGCCAGCTCCTATAATTCACCCCTCCACTTT. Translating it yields CASSPTGASSYNSPLHF.

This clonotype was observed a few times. CDR3 DNA sequence: TGCAGTGCTAGAATAGCGGGAGGGTCTACTGAGCAGTTCTTC. Translation: CSARIAGGSTEQFF. The chain links TRBV20-1 to TRBJ2-1, with 11 bases identical to TRBD2. The CDR3 contains 14 residues. Trimming at V came to 2 bases and at J to 9 bases, leaving 6 bases not matched to a gene. Germline V gene data show CDR1 as DFQATT and CDR2 as SNEGSKA (reference sequence).

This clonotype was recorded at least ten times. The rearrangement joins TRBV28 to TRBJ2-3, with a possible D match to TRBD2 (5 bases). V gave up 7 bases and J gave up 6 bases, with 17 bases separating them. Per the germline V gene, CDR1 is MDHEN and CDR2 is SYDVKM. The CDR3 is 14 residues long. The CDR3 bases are TGTGCCAGCAATTTGAGTGGAGGCGGGGATACGCAGTATTTT. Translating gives CASNLSGGGDTQYF.

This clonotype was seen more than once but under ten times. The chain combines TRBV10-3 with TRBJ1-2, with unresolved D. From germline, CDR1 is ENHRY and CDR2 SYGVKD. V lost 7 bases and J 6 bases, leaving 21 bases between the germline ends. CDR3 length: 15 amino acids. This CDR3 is CAITVAESFFNGYTF. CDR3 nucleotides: TGTGCCATCACCGTGGCAGAATCTTTTTTCAATGGCTACACCTTC.

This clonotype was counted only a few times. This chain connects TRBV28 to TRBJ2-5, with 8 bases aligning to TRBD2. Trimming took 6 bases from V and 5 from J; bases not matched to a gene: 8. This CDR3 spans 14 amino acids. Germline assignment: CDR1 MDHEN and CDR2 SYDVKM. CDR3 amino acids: CASRPAGRDETQYF. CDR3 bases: TGTGCCAGCAGGCCGGCCGGGAGGGATGAGACCCAGTACTTC.

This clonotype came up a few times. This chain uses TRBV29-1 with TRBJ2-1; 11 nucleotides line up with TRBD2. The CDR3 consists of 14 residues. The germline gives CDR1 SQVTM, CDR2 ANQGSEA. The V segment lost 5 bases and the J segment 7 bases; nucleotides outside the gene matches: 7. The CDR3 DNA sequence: TGCAGCGTTCCGACTAGCGGGGAAGGGAATGAGCAGTTCTTC. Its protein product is CSVPTSGEGNEQFF.

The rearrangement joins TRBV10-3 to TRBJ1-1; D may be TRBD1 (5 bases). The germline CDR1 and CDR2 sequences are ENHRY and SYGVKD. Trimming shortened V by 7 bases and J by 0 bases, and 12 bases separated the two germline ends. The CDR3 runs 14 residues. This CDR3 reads CAIKLDTLNTEAFF. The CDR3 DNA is TGTGCCATCAAGTTGGACACCTTGAACACTGAAGCTTTCTTT.

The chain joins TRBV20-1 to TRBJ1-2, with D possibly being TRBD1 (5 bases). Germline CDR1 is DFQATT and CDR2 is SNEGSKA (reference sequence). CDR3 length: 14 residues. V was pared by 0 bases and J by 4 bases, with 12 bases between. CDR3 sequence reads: CSARDLSGFYGYTF. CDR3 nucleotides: TGCAGTGCTAGAGATCTATCAGGGTTCTATGGCTACACCTTC.

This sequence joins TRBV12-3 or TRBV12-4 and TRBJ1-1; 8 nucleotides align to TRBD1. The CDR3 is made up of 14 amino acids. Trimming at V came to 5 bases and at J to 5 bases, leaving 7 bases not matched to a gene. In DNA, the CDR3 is TGTGCCAGCAGTGACCCAGGGGGCTGGACTGAAGCTTTCTTT. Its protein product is CASSDPGGWTEAFF.

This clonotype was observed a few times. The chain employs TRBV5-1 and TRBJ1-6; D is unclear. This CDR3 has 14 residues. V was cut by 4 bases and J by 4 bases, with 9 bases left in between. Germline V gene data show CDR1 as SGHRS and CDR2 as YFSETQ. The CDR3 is CASSQWEYNSPLHF. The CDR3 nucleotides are TGCGCCAGCAGCCAGTGGGAATATAATTCACCCCTCCACTTT.

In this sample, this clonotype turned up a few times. The CDR3 sequence is CASSLLSGFGYTF. CDR3 DNA: TGTGCCAGCAGTTTATTATCTGGGTTTGGCTACACCTTC. The chain links TRBV12-3 or TRBV12-4 to TRBJ1-2; D is uncertain. The CDR3 length is 13 residues. Trimming cost V 2 bases and J 7 bases, with 11 bases left between them.

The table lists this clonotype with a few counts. This chain's CDR3 is CASSQEGTATYGYTF. CDR3 coding DNA: TGTGCCAGCAGCCAAGAAGGGACGGCTACTTATGGCTACACCTTC. The rearrangement links TRBV4-2 to TRBJ1-2; D perhaps matches TRBD1 (5 bases). The CDR3 is made up of 15 amino acids. Per the germline V gene, CDR1 is LGHNA and CDR2 is YNFKEQ. V gave up 0 bases and J gave up 5 bases, with 13 bases separating them.

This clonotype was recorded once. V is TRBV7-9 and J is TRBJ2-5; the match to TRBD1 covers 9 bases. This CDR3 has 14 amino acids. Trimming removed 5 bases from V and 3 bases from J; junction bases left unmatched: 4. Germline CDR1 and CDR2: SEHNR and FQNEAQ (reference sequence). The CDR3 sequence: CASSARTGEETQYF. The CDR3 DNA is TGTGCCAGCAGCGCCCGGACAGGGGAAGAGACCCAGTACTTC. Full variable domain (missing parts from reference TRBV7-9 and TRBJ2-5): DTGVSQNPRHKITKRGQNVTFRCDPISEHNRLYWYRQTLGQGPEFLTYFQNEAQLEKSRLLSDRFSAERPKGSFSTLEIQRTEQGDSAMYLCASSARTGEETQYFGPGTRLLVL.